A single TCR beta chain is shown here with its context. The antigen remains undetermined. CDR3 length: 18 residues. V was pared by 2 bases and J by 1 base, with 12 bases of the junction left unmatched. Germline assignment: CDR1 KGHSH and CDR2 LQKENI. The data originate from a study of cytomegalovirus exposure and HLA in healthy donors. Study-wide results and caveats: In a later analysis, several top co-occurrence clusters appeared linked to parvovirus B19, influenza, CMV and Epstein-Barr virus.

Regarding donors, all were healthy bone marrow donors. This PCR relied on a set of 60 Vbeta primers and 13 Jbeta primers. Clones were sequenced by immunoSEQ multiplex PCR, and TCRdb holds only the in-frame ones, with some missing. The repertoire consists of about 190,000 clones, with roughly 80% occurring once and the leading ten covering roughly 1.5%. The TCR was taken from a woman aged 45-59 years in good health and CMV-seronegative. The chain couples TRBV18 to TRBJ1-1; 8 bases agree with TRBD1. The specimen sequenced was PBMCs. The CDR3 sequence is CASSPTSAGGVRNTEAFF. CDR3 bases: TGTGCCAGCTCACCAACGAGCGCAGGGGGCGTTAGGAACACTGAAGCTTTCTTT.